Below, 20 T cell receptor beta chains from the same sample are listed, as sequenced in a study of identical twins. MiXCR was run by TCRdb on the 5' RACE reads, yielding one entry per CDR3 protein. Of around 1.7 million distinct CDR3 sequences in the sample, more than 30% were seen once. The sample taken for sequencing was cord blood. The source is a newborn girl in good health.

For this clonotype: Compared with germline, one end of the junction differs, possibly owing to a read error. The CDR3 protein is CASSFLTGGISGTTIYF. CDR3 in DNA: TGTGCCAGCAGCTTTCTGACAGGGGGCATCTCTGGAACCACCATATATTTT. V and J are TRBV5-6 and TRBJ1-3, with 10 bases identical to TRBD1. The CDR3 has 17 amino acids. Germline V CDR1 and CDR2: SGHDT, YYEEEE.

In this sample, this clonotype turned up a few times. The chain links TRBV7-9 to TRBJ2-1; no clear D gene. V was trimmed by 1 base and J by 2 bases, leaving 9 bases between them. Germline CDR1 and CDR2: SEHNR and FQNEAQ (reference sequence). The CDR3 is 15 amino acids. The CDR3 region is CASSLVWVPYNEQFF. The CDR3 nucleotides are TGTGCCAGCAGCTTAGTCTGGGTCCCCTACAATGAGCAGTTCTTC. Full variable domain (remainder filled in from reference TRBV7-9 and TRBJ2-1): DTGVSQNPRHKITKRGQNVTFRCDPISEHNRLYWYRQTLGQGPEFLTYFQNEAQLEKSRLLSDRFSAERPKGSFSTLEIQRTEQGDSAMYLCASSLVWVPYNEQFFGPGTRLTVL.

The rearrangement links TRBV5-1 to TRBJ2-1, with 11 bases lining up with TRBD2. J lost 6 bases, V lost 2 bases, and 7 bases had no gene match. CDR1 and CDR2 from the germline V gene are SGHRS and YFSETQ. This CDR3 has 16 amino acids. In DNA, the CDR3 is TGCGCCAGCAGCTTTATTAGCGGGGGGGCGGGCAATGAGCAGTTCTTC. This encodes CASSFISGGAGNEQFF.

CDR3 loop: CASRVRYMNTEAFF. CDR3 DNA: TGCGCCAGCCGAGTTAGGTACATGAACACTGAAGCTTTCTTT. The rearrangement joins TRBV5-1 to TRBJ1-1; D not resolved. The CDR3 extends over 14 amino acids. The germline V gene encodes CDR1 SGHRS and CDR2 YFSETQ. Trimming pared 7 bases from V and 0 bases from J, leaving 13 bases between.

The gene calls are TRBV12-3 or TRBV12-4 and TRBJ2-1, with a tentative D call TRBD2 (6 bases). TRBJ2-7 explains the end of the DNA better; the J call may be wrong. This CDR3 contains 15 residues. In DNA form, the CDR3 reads TGTGCCAGCAGTTTTAGTCGGTGGGACTTCAATGAGCAGTACTTC. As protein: CASSFSRWDFNEQYF.

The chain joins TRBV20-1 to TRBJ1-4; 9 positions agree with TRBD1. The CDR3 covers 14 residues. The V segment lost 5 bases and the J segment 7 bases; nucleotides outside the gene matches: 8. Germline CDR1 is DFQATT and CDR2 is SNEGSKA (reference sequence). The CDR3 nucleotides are TGCAGTGCTTGGAACAGGGGGCGGCGTGAAAAACTGTTTTTT. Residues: CSAWNRGRREKLFF.

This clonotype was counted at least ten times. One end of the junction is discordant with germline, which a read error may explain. The CDR3 DNA sequence: TGTGCCAGCGGTGACAGGTCCTACGAGCAGTACTTC. As protein: CASGDRSYEQYF. V and J are TRBV2 and TRBJ2-7; possibly TRBD1 for D (6 bases). CDR3 length: 12 residues. CDR1 and CDR2 (germline): SNHLY, FYNNEI.

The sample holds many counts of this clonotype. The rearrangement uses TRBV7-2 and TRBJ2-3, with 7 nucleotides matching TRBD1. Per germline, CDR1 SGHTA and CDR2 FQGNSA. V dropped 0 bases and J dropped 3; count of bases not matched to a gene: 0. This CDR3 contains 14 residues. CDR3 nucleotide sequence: TGTGCCAGCAGCTTAGCGACAGGGACAGATACGCAGTATTTT. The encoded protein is CASSLATGTDTQYF.

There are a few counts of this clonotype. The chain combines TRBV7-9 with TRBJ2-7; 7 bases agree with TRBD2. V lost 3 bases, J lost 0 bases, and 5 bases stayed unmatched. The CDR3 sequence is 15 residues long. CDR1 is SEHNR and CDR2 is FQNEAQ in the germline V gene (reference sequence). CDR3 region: CASSFSREGSYEQYF. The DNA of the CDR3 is TGTGCCAGCAGCTTTTCCAGGGAGGGCTCCTACGAGCAGTACTTC.

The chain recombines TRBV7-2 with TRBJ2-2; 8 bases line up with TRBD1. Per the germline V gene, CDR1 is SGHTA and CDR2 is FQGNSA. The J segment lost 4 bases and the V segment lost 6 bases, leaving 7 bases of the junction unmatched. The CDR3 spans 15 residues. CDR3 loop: CASSSTTGGTGELFF. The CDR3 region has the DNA TGTGCCAGCAGTTCAACAACAGGGGGCACCGGGGAGCTGTTTTTT.

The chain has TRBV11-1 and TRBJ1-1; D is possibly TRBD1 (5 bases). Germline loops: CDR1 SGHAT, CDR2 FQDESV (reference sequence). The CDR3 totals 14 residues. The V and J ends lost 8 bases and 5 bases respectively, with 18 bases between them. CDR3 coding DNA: TGTGCCAGCGAGCGTGGGGTGAGGGGAACTGAAGCTTTCTTT. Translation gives CASERGVRGTEAFF.

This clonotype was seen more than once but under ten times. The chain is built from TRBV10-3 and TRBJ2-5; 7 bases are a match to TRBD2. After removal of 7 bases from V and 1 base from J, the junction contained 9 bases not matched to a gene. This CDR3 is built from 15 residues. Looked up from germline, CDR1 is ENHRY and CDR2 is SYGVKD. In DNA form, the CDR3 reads TGTGCCATCAAAAAGAAGCGGGGAACCCAAGAGACCCAGTACTTC. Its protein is CAIKKKRGTQETQYF.

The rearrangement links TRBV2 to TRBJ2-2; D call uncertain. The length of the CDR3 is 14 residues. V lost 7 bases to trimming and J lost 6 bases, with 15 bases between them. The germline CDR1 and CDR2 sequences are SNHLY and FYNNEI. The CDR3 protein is CASNYEGPPGELFF. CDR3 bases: TGTGCCAGCAATTACGAAGGACCCCCCGGGGAGCTGTTTTTT.

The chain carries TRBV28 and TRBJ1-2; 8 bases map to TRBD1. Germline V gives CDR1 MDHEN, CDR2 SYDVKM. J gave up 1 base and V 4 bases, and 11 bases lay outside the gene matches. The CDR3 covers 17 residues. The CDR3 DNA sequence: TGTGCCAGCAGTTCTGGGAATATCAGGGGGCTTAACTATGGCTACACCTTC. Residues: CASSSGNIRGLNYGYTF.

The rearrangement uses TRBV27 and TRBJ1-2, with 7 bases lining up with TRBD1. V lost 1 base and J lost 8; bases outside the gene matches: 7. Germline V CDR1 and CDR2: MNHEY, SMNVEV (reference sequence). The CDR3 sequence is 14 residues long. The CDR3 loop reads CASSLYPGGEGYTF. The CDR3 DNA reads TGTGCCAGCAGTTTATATCCAGGGGGTGAAGGCTACACCTTC.

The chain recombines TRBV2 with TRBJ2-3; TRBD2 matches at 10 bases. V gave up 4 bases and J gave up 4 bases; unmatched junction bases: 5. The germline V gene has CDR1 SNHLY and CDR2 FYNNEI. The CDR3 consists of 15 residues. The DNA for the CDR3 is TGTGCCAGCAGTGCAGGAGCGGGGGGGGCAGATACGCAGTATTTT. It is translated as CASSAGAGGADTQYF.

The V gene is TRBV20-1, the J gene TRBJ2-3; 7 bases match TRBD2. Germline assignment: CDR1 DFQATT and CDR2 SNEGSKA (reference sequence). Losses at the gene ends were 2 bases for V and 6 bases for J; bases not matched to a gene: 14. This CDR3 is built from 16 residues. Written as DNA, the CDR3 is TGCAGTGCTAGACTCCTTACTAGCGCCAGGAGGGATACGCAGTATTTT. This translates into CSARLLTSARRDTQYF.

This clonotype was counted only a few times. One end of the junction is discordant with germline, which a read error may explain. CDR3 in DNA: TGTGCCAGCAGCCTGGACAGGGGGCTTGGCAATGAGCGGTTCTTC. It yields the protein CASSLDRGLGNERFF. The V call is TRBV12-3 or TRBV12-4, the J call TRBJ2-1, with TRBD1 matching over 11 bases. The CDR3 is 15 residues long.

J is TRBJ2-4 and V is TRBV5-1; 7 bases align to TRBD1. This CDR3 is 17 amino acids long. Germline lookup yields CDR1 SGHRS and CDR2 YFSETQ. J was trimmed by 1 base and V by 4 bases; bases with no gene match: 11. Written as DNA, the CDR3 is TGCGCCAGCAGCCCGCTGGGCCGGGACAGCGCCAAAAACATTCAGTACTTC. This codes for CASSPLGRDSAKNIQYF. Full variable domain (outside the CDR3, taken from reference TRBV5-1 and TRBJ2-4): KAGVTQTPRYLIKTRGQQVTLSCSPISGHRSVSWYQQTPGQGLQFLFEYFSETQRNKGNFPGRFSGRQFSNSRSEMNVSTLELGDSALYLCASSPLGRDSAKNIQYFGAGTRLSVL.

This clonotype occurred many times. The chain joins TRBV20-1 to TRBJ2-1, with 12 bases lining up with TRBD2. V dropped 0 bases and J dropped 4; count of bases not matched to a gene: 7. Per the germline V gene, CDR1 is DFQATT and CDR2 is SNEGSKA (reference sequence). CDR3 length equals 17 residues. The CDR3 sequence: CSARDSLTSGSYNEQFF. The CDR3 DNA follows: TGCAGTGCTAGAGATAGCCTGACTAGCGGGAGTTACAATGAGCAGTTCTTC.